The 17 T cell receptor beta chains given below trace back to one sample, sequenced in a study of identical twins. A single record per CDR3 protein comes from TCRdb applying MiXCR to the 5' RACE reads. The sample includes roughly 720,000 distinct CDR3 sequences, around a sixth of them seen just once. The same data also went into a second study, on T cells expressing NK-cell markers.

The sequencing input was PBMCs. The receptor source for this set is a woman under 30 in good health.

The chain uses TRBV5-4 and TRBJ2-3; either TRBD1 or TRBD2 may supply D (6 bases each). Germline values: CDR1 SGHNT, CDR2 YYREEE (reference sequence). The length of the CDR3 is 15 residues. V gave up 6 bases and J gave up 2 bases, with 16 bases separating them. The CDR3 is CASTPYGGFTDTQYF. CDR3 sequence (DNA): TGTGCCAGCACCCCCTACGGGGGCTTCACAGATACGCAGTATTTT.

This clonotype was detected only a few times. This chain connects TRBV20-1 to TRBJ2-3; 14 bases are shared with TRBD2. The CDR3 extends over 15 amino acids. Losses at the gene ends were 5 bases for V and 2 bases for J; bases not matched to a gene: 3. From germline, CDR1 is DFQATT and CDR2 SNEGSKA (reference sequence). The CDR3 DNA reads as TGCAGTGCTCCGGGACTAGCGGGAGCCACAGATACGCAGTATTTT. As protein: CSAPGLAGATDTQYF.

The rearrangement uses TRBV7-9 and TRBJ2-7, with 10 bases identical to TRBD1. The V gene's germline CDR1 is SEHNR and CDR2 FQNEAQ (reference sequence). The J segment lost 0 bases and the V segment lost 10 bases, leaving 15 bases of the junction unmatched. CDR3 size: 17 residues. CDR3 sequence reads: CATRGIPGQGISYEQYF. The CDR3 bases are TGTGCCACCAGGGGTATTCCGGGACAGGGGATCTCCTACGAGCAGTACTTC.

The J gene is TRBJ2-7, the V gene TRBV12-3 or TRBV12-4, with a weak D call TRBD1 (7 bases). Trimming stripped 6 bases from V and 4 bases from J, with 13 bases between. CDR3 length: 13 amino acids. CDR3 in DNA: TGTGCCAGCAGGCGGCAGGGGGGATACGAGCAGTACTTC. Its translation: CASRRQGGYEQYF.

The chain recombines TRBV7-2 with TRBJ1-5; 9 bases fit TRBD1. With 2 bases clipped from V and 4 bases from J, the junction kept 6 bases outside the gene matches. The CDR3 sequence is 16 residues long. CDR1 SGHTA and CDR2 FQGNSA come from the germline V gene. CDR3 in DNA: TGTGCCAGCAGCTTACAGGGACAGGGCTTGAATCAGCCCCAGCATTTT. It specifies CASSLQGQGLNQPQHF.

This clonotype was detected a few times. V gene TRBV29-1 combines with J gene TRBJ1-2, with D possibly TRBD1 on 5 matching bases. CDR3 length: 13 amino acids. V was trimmed by 4 bases and J by 8 bases, leaving 17 bases between them. CDR1 is SQVTM and CDR2 is ANQGSEA in the germline V gene. The chain's CDR3 is CSVAPTDPQGYTF. The CDR3 DNA reads as TGCAGCGTTGCCCCGACAGACCCGCAGGGCTACACCTTC.

The rearrangement uses TRBV10-2 and TRBJ2-5; D assignment may be TRBD1 or TRBD2 (5 bases each). The CDR3 sequence is 13 residues long. V lost 3 bases to trimming and J lost 5 bases, with 10 bases between them. CDR1 is WSHSY and CDR2 is SAAADI in the germline V gene. For the CDR3, the DNA is TGCGCCAGCAGTGACTTGGGACGGGAGACCCAGTACTTC. The encoded protein is CASSDLGRETQYF.

The table lists this clonotype with a few counts. This chain joins TRBV20-1 and TRBJ2-5; possibly TRBD1 for D (6 bases). CDR3 length: 13 amino acids. CDR1 is DFQATT and CDR2 is SNEGSKA in the germline V gene (reference sequence). Trimming took off 5 bases at V and 5 bases at J, with 15 bases between the two ends. For the CDR3, the DNA is TGCAGTGCTCACCGGACAGTCCGGGAGACCCAGTACTTC. Protein sequence: CSAHRTVRETQYF.

This chain uses TRBV12-3 or TRBV12-4 with TRBJ1-1; D perhaps matches TRBD1 (5 bases). The CDR3 length is 13 residues. The V gene lost 4 bases and the J gene lost 6 bases, with 12 bases spanning the gap. The CDR3 loop is CASSSTRGSEAFF. CDR3 in DNA: TGTGCCAGCAGTTCCACCCGGGGCTCTGAAGCTTTCTTT.

V usage is TRBV6-1 and J usage is TRBJ1-1; D is possibly TRBD1 (6 bases). V was clipped by 1 base and J by 6 bases, with 12 bases between them. CDR3 length equals 14 residues. Germline CDR1 reads MNHNS; CDR2 reads SASEGT. CDR3 in DNA: TGTGCCAGCAGTGAAGACAGGGTAAGGCCTGAAGCTTTCTTT. This gives the protein CASSEDRVRPEAFF.

The chain has TRBV20-1 and TRBJ1-1; tentative D call: TRBD1 (6 bases). This CDR3 is 14 amino acids long. The V end lost 5 bases, the J end lost 0 bases, and 13 bases lay between the germline ends. In germline, CDR1 is DFQATT, CDR2 SNEGSKA (reference sequence). The CDR3 bases are TGCAGTGCTGTCGGACAGAGAGTGAACACTGAAGCTTTCTTT. This sequence encodes CSAVGQRVNTEAFF.

The CDR3 DNA follows: TGTGCCAGCAGTTACGGGGGTGTAAACAATGAGCAGTTCTTC. Encoded protein: CASSYGGVNNEQFF. The chain recombines TRBV6-5 with TRBJ2-1; D possibly matches TRBD1 or TRBD2 (5 bases each). The V gene lost 2 bases and the J gene lost 5 bases, with 10 bases spanning the gap. Germline CDR1 and CDR2: MNHEY and SVGAGI. There are 14 residues in the CDR3.

This sequence joins TRBV30 and TRBJ2-3, with a tentative D call TRBD2 (6 bases). This CDR3 is built from 14 residues. Germline assignment: CDR1 GTSNPN and CDR2 SVGIG (reference sequence). The V and J ends lost 2 bases and 5 bases respectively, with 14 bases between them. CDR3: CAWSWAGPLDTQYF. The CDR3 region has the DNA TGTGCCTGGAGTTGGGCGGGACCTCTAGATACGCAGTATTTT.

V gene TRBV5-1 combines with J gene TRBJ1-2, with 10 bases fitting TRBD1. This CDR3 comprises 18 residues. J gave up 0 bases and V 4 bases, and 12 bases lay outside the gene matches. Germline values: CDR1 SGHRS, CDR2 YFSETQ. The CDR3 is CASSPRGDRGSSNYGYTF. CDR3 DNA: TGCGCCAGCAGCCCCAGGGGGGACAGGGGCTCCTCTAACTATGGCTACACCTTC.

This CDR3 is CASRPTQGYEQYF. Written as DNA, the CDR3 is TGTGCCAGCAGACCTACCCAGGGATACGAGCAGTACTTC. This chain joins TRBV27 and TRBJ2-7; D perhaps matches TRBD1 (5 bases). V lost 6 bases, J lost 4 bases, and 13 bases lay in between. CDR1 and CDR2 (germline): MNHEY, SMNVEV (reference sequence). The CDR3 covers 13 residues.

This clonotype was recorded many times. The gene calls are TRBV10-3 and TRBJ2-3, with D unresolved. Per the germline V gene, CDR1 is ENHRY and CDR2 is SYGVKD. The CDR3 is made up of 14 amino acids. Trimming removed 4 bases at V and 2 bases at J, with 10 bases between. The chain's CDR3 is CAISADLVTDTQYF. The CDR3 coding sequence is TGTGCCATCAGTGCGGACCTGGTCACAGATACGCAGTATTTT.

This clonotype was seen only a few times. The V and J genes are TRBV12-3 or TRBV12-4 and TRBJ1-1, with D possibly being TRBD1 (6 bases). Trimming removed 3 bases at V and 5 bases at J, with 13 bases between. The CDR3 runs to 14 residues. DNA for the CDR3: TGTGCCAGCAGTTTTGGGGGCATCCATACTGAAGCTTTCTTT. As protein: CASSFGGIHTEAFF.